A single sample gave rise to the 10 T cell receptor beta chains below, sequenced in a study of beta chain features in type 1 diabetes. cDNA synthesis used the whole RNA isolate, giving expressed TCRB sequences. Data came from immunoSEQ multiplex PCR; TCRdb stores just in-frame clones and leaves some out. The sample carries a few hundred thousand clones, about 16% recorded once. The sample comprised naive CD4+ T cells from blood. These receptors originate from a woman aged 18-29 years in good health.

CDR3 residues: CASRRGNEQFF. CDR3 coding DNA: TGTGCCAGCCGCAGGGGGAATGAGCAGTTCTTC. V usage is TRBV11-2 and J usage is TRBJ2-1, with 7 bases matching TRBD1. This CDR3 has 11 residues. Trimming removed 8 bases from V and 7 bases from J; junction bases left unmatched: 2. From germline, CDR1 is SGHAT and CDR2 FQNNGV.

V usage is TRBV11-1 and J usage is TRBJ2-7; 11 positions agree with TRBD1. Germline V gene lookup returns CDR1 SGHAT and CDR2 FQDESV (reference sequence). The CDR3 covers 17 residues. With V trimmed by 2 bases and J by 6 bases, 12 bases remained unmatched. CDR3 bases: TGTGCCAGCAGCTTACTCTATCCGGGACAGGGGGTGTTCGAGCAGTACTTC. Its protein product is CASSLLYPGQGVFEQYF.

This clone was seen only a few times. This chain links TRBV6-1 with TRBJ2-7; D is undetermined. The germline V and J ends were trimmed by 7 bases and 2 bases, with 12 bases remaining between them. The germline V gene encodes CDR1 MNHNS and CDR2 SASEGT. The CDR3 totals 13 residues. CDR3 region: CASTTGSPYEQYF. DNA for the CDR3: TGTGCCAGCACTACCGGGTCCCCCTACGAGCAGTACTTC.

This clone has more than one count but fewer than ten. J is TRBJ2-1 and V is TRBV9; possible D gene TRBD2, 6 bases. CDR3 length: 15 residues. The ends were cut back, 4 bases at V and 2 bases at J, with 13 bases in the middle. The germline gives CDR1 SGDLS, CDR2 YYNGEE. CDR3 region: CASSPSGTAYNEQFF. CDR3 nucleotide sequence: TGTGCCAGCAGCCCTAGTGGGACTGCCTACAATGAGCAGTTCTTC.

The chain recombines TRBV6-1 with TRBJ2-7; possibly TRBD1 for D (6 bases). Germline V gives CDR1 MNHNS, CDR2 SASEGT. Trimming stripped 7 bases from V and 4 bases from J, with 14 bases between. There are 13 residues in the CDR3. The CDR3 sequence is CASTLQGLYEQYF. The CDR3 nucleotides read TGTGCCAGCACGTTACAGGGTTTGTACGAGCAGTACTTC.

This clone was seen only a few times. V gene TRBV9 combines with J gene TRBJ2-3; 10 bases match TRBD2. The CDR3 extends over 16 amino acids. V shed 0 bases, J shed 4 bases, and the junction held 5 bases outside the gene matches. Germline V CDR1 and CDR2: SGDLS, YYNGEE. The CDR3 DNA is TGTGCCAGCAGCGTAGCTAGCGGGAGTCTCCCAGATACGCAGTATTTT. This encodes CASSVASGSLPDTQYF.

This clone occurred a few times. The chain carries TRBV28 and TRBJ2-7; D is unresolved. Trimming removed 7 bases from V and 1 base from J, with 11 bases in between. There are 13 residues in the CDR3. Looked up from germline, CDR1 is MDHEN and CDR2 is SYDVKM. CDR3 protein: CASMEQPSYEQYF. CDR3 coding DNA: TGTGCCAGCATGGAACAGCCATCCTACGAGCAGTACTTC.

J is TRBJ1-4 and V is TRBV2; 12 bases are shared with TRBD1. Germline assignment: CDR1 SNHLY and CDR2 FYNNEI. The CDR3 covers 16 residues. Unmatched junction bases numbered 7, after V lost 6 bases and J lost 5 bases. This CDR3 reads CASSTGQGAGNEKLFF. CDR3 DNA: TGTGCCAGCAGCACGGGACAGGGGGCCGGAAATGAAAAACTGTTTTTT.

This clone was seen a few times. The J gene is TRBJ1-5, the V gene TRBV30, with TRBD1 matching over 11 bases. Germline CDR1 and CDR2: GTSNPN and SVGIG (reference sequence). J gave up 5 bases and V 0 bases, and 6 bases lay outside the gene matches. CDR3 length equals 16 residues. The CDR3 nucleotides read TGTGCCTGGAGTGTAAGGGACAGGGGGTTCGATCAGCCCCAGCATTTT. This gives the protein CAWSVRDRGFDQPQHF.

J is TRBJ2-4 and V is TRBV5-1; 8 nucleotides match TRBD1. CDR1 is SGHRS, CDR2 YFSETQ, per germline. V lost 3 bases, J lost 7 bases, and 6 bases stayed unmatched. This CDR3 has 14 amino acids. CDR3 region: CASSSVHRGNIQYF. Here the CDR3 DNA reads TGCGCCAGCAGCTCGGTCCACAGGGGGAACATTCAGTACTTC.